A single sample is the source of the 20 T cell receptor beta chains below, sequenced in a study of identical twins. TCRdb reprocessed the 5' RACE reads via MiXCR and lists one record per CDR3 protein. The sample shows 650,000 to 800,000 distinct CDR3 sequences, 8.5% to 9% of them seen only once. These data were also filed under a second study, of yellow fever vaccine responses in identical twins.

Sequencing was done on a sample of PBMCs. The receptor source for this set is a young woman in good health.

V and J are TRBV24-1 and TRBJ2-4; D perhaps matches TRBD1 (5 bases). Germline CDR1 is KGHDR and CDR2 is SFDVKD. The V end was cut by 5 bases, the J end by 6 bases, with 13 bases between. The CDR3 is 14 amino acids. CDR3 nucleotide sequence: TGTGCCACCAGTGCGGGCAGGGCCCGAAACATTCAGTACTTC. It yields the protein CATSAGRARNIQYF.

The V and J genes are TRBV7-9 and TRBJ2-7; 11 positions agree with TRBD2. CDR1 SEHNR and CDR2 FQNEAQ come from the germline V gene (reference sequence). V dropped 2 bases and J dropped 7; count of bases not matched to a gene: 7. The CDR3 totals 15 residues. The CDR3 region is CASSLLAGGLKEQYF. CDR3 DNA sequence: TGTGCCAGCAGCTTACTAGCGGGAGGCCTTAAAGAGCAGTACTTC.

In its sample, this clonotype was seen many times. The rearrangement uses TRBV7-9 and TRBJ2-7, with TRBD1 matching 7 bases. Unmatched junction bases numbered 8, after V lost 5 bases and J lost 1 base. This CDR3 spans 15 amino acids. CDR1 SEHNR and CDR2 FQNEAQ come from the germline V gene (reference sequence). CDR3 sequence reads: CASSETGAASYEQYF. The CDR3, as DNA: TGTGCCAGCAGCGAAACAGGGGCGGCATCCTACGAGCAGTACTTC.

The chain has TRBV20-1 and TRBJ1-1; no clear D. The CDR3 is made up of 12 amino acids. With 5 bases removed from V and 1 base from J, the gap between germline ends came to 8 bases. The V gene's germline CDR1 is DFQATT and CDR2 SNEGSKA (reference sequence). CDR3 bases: TGCAGTGCTCCTAGAACGAACACTGAAGCTTTCTTT. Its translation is CSAPRTNTEAFF.

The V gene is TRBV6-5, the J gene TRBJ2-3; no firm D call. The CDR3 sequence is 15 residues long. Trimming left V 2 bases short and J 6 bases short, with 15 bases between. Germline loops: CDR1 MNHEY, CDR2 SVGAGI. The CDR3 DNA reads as TGTGCCAGCAGTTACGAAGCTTTACGTCGCGATACGCAGTATTTT. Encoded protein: CASSYEALRRDTQYF.

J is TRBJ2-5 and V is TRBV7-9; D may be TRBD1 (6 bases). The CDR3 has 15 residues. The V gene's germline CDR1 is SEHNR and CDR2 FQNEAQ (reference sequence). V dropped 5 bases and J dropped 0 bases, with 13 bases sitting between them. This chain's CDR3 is CASSVGYRDQETQYF. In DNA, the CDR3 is TGTGCCAGCAGCGTAGGCTACAGGGACCAAGAGACCCAGTACTTC.

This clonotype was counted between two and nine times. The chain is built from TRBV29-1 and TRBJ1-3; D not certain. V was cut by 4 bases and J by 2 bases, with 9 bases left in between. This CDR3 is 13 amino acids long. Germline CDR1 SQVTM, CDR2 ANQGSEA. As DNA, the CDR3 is TGCAGCGTTGTCCGGGGAACTGGAAACACCATATATTTT. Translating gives CSVVRGTGNTIYF.

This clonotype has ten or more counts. CDR3: CASSLVVAAVSQYF. The CDR3 DNA reads TGTGCCAGCAGTTTGGTGGTAGCGGCTGTGTCCCAGTACTTC. The chain carries TRBV28 and TRBJ2-5; possibly TRBD2 for D (6 bases). Looked up from germline, CDR1 is MDHEN and CDR2 is SYDVKM. V shed 3 bases and J shed 9 bases, with 17 bases lying between them. This CDR3 spans 14 amino acids. The full variable domain, completed using reference TRBV28 and TRBJ2-5, is DVKVTQSSRYLVKRTGEKVFLECVQDMDHENMFWYRQDPGLGLRLIYFSYDVKMKEKGDIPEGYSVSREKKERFSLILESASTNQTSMYLCASSLVVAAVSQYFGPGTRLLVL.

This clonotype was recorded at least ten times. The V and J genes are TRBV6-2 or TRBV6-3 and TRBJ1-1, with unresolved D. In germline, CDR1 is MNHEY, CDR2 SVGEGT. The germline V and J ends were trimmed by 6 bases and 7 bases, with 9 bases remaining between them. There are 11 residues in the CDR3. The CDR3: CASRAMSEAFF. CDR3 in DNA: TGTGCCAGCAGGGCCATGAGTGAAGCTTTCTTT.

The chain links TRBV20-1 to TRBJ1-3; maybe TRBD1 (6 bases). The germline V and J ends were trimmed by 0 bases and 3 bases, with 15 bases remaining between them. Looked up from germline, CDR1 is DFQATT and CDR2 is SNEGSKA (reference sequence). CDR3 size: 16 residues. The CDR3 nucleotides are TGCAGTGCTAGAGACTCACAGGGAGCGGGTGGAAACACCATATATTTT. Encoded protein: CSARDSQGAGGNTIYF.

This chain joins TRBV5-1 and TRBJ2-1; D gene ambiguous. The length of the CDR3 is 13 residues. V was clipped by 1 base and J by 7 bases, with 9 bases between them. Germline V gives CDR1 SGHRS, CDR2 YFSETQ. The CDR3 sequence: CASSLFQTNEQFF. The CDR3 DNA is TGCGCCAGCAGCTTGTTCCAGACGAATGAGCAGTTCTTC.

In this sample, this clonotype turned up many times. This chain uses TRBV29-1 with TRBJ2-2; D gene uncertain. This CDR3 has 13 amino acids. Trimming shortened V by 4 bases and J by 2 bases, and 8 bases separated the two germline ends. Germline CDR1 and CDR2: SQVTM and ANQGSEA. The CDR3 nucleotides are TGCAGCGTTGGGCAGACAAACACCGGGGAGCTGTTTTTT. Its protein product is CSVGQTNTGELFF.

CDR3 residues: CASSLVGTRLFEQYF. CDR3 nucleotide sequence: TGTGCCAGCAGCTTAGTTGGGACTAGATTATTCGAGCAGTACTTC. The gene calls are TRBV7-8 and TRBJ2-7; 8 bases match TRBD2. Trimming cost V 1 base and J 6 bases; bases outside gene matches: 8. Per germline, CDR1 SGHVS and CDR2 FQNEAQ. The CDR3 is 15 amino acids.

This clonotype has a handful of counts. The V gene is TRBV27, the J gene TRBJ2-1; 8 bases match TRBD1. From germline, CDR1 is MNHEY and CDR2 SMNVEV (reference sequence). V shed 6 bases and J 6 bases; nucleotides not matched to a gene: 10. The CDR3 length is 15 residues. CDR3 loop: CASRSRTGTFNEQFF. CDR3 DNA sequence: TGTGCCAGCAGATCCAGGACAGGGACTTTCAATGAGCAGTTCTTC.

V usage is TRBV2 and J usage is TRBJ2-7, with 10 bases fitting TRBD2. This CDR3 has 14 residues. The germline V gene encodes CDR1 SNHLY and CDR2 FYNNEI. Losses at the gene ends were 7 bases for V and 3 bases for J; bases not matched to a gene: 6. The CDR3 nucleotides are TGTGCCAGCAATGGACTAGCGGCCCTCTACGAGCAGTACTTC. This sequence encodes CASNGLAALYEQYF. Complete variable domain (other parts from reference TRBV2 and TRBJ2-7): EPEVTQTPSHQVTQMGQEVILRCVPISNHLYFYWYRQILGQKVEFLVSFYNNEISEKSEIFDDQFSVERPDGSNFTLKIRSTKLEDSAMYFCASNGLAALYEQYFGPGTRLTVT.

CDR3 in amino acids: CASSGSRGNQPQHF. The CDR3 nucleotides read TGTGCCAGCAGCGGCTCAAGGGGCAATCAGCCCCAGCATTTT. This chain links TRBV3-1 with TRBJ1-5, with D uncertain. Germline loops: CDR1 LGHDT, CDR2 YNNKEL (reference sequence). V was trimmed by 5 bases and J by 2 bases, leaving 10 bases between them. This CDR3 comprises 14 residues.

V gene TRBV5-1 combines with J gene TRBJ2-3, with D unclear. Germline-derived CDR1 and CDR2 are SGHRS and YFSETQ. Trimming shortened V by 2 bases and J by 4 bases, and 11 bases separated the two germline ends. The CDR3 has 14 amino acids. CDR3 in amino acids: CASSFKTIPDTQYF. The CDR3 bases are TGCGCCAGCAGCTTTAAGACAATCCCAGATACGCAGTATTTT.

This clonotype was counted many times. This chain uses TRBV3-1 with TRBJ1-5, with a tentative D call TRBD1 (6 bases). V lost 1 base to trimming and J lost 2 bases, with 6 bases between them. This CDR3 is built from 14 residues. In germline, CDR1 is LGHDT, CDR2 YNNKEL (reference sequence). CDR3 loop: CASSQGTGNQPQHF. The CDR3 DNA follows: TGTGCCAGCAGCCAAGGGACAGGCAATCAGCCCCAGCATTTT.

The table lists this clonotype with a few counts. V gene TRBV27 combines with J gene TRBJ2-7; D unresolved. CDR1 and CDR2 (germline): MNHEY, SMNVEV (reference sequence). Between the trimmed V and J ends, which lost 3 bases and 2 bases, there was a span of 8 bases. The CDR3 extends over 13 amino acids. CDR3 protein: CASSFQETYEQYF. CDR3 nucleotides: TGTGCCAGCAGTTTTCAGGAGACCTACGAGCAGTACTTC.

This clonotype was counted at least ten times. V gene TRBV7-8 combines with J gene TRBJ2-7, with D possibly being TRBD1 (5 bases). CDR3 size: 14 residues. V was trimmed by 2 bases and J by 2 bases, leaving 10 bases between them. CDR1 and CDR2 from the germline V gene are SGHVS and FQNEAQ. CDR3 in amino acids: CASSLRAGPYEQYF. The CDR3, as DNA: TGTGCCAGCAGCTTAAGGGCAGGGCCCTACGAGCAGTACTTC.